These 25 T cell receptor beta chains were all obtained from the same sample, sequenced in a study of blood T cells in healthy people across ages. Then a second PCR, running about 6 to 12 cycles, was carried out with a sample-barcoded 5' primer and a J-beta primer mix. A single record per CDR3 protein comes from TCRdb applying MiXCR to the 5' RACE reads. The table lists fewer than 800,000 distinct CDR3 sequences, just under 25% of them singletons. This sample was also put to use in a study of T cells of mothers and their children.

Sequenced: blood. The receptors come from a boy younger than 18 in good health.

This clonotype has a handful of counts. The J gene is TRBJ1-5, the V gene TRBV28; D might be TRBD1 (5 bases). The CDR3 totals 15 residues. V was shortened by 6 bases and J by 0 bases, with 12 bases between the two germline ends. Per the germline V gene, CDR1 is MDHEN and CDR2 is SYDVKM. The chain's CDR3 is CASRGTVYSNQPQHF. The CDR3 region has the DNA TGTGCCAGCAGGGGGACGGTATATAGCAATCAGCCCCAGCATTTT.

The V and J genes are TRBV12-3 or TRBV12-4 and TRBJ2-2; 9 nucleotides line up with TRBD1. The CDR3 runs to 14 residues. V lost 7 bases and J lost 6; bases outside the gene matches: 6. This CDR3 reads CASNPGTGSGELFF. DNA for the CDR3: TGTGCCAGCAACCCTGGGACAGGGTCCGGGGAGCTGTTTTTT.

The CDR3 protein is CASSSMTSGGADEQFF. CDR3 DNA sequence: TGTGCCAGCAGCTCGATGACTAGCGGGGGGGCCGATGAGCAGTTCTTC. J is TRBJ2-7 and V is TRBV11-2; TRBD2 matches 14 bases. The DNA matches TRBJ2-1 better at its end, which makes the J call doubtful. The V gene's germline CDR1 is SGHAT and CDR2 FQNNGV. CDR3 size: 16 residues.

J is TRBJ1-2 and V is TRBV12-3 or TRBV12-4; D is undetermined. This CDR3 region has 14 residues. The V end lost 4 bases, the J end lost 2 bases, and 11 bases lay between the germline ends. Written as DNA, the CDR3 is TGTGCCAGCAGTTCGAAATCGGGGAACTATGGCTACACCTTC. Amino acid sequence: CASSSKSGNYGYTF.

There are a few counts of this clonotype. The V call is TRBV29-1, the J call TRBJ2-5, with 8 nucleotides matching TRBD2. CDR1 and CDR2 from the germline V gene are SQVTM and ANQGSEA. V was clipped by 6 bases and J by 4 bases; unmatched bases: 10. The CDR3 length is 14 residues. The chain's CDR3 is CSVPAGGRPETQYF. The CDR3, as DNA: TGCAGCGTCCCGGCGGGGGGCAGGCCAGAGACCCAGTACTTC.

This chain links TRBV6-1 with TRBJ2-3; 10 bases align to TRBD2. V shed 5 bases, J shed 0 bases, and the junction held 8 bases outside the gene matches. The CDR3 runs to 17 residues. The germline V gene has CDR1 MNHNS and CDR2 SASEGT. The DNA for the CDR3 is TGTGCCAGCAGTAGAGGGCCTAGCGGGAGTAGCACAGATACGCAGTATTTT. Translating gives CASSRGPSGSSTDTQYF.

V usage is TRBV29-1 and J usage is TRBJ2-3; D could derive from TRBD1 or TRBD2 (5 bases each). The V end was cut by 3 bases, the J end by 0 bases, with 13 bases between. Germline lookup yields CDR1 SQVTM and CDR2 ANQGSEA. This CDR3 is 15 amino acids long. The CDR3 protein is CSVDRQGASTDTQYF. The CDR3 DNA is TGCAGCGTTGACCGGCAGGGAGCTAGCACAGATACGCAGTATTTT.

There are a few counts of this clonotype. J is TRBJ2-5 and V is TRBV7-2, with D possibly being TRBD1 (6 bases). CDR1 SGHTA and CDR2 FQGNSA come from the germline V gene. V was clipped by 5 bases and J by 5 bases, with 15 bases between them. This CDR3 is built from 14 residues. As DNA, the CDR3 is TGTGCCAGCAGCGACGTCTCGAGGGGGGAGACCCAGTACTTC. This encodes CASSDVSRGETQYF.

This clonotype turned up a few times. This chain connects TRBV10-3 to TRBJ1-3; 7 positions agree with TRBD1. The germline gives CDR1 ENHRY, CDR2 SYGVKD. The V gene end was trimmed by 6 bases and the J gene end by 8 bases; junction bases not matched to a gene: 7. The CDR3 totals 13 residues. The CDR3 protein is CAIRQDRTDTIYF. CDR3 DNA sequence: TGTGCCATCAGACAGGACAGGACGGACACCATATATTTT.

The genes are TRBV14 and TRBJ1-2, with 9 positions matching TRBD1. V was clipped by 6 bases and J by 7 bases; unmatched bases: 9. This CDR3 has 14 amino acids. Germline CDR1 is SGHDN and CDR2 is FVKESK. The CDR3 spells CASSPGQGKFGYTF. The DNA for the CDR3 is TGTGCCAGCAGTCCTGGACAGGGGAAGTTTGGCTACACCTTC.

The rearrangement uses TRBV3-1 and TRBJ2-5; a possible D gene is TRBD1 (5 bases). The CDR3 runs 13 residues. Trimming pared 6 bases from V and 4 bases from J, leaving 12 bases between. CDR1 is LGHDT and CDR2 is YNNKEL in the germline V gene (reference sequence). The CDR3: CASRPRGAETQYF. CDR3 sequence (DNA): TGTGCCAGCAGACCGCGTGGGGCAGAGACCCAGTACTTC.

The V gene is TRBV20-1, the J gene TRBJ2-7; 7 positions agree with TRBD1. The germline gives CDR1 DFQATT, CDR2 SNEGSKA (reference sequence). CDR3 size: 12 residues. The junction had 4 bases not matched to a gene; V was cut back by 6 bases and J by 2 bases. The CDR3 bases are TGCAGTGCGGAACAGGGGCCCTACGAGCAGTACTTC. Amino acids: CSAEQGPYEQYF.

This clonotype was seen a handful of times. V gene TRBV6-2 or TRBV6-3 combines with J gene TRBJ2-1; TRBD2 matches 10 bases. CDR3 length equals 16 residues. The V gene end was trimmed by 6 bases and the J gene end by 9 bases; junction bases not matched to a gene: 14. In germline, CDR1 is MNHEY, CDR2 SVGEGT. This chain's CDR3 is CASSLPSGGARPEQFF. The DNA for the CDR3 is TGTGCCAGCAGCCTACCGAGCGGGGGGGCCCGGCCTGAGCAGTTCTTC.

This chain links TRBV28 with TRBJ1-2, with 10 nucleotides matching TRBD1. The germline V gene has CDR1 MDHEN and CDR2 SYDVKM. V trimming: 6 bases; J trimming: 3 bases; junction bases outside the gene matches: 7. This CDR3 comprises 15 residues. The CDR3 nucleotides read TGTGCCAGCAGCCAGGGACAGGGGTTTGACTATGGCTACACCTTC. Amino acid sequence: CASSQGQGFDYGYTF.

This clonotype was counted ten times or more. The CDR3 DNA sequence: TGTGCCAGCAGCTCAAGAGGCAATCAGCCCCAGCATTTT. Translating it yields CASSSRGNQPQHF. This chain uses TRBV7-2 with TRBJ1-5; D is uncertain. CDR3 length equals 13 residues. Germline CDR1 and CDR2: SGHTA and FQGNSA. Trimming removed 4 bases at V and 2 bases at J, with 6 bases between.

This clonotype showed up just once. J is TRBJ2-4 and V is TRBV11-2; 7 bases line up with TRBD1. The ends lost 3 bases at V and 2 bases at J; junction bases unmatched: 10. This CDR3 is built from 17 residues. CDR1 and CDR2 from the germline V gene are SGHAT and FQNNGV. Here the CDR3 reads CASSLDRDSGTKNIQYF. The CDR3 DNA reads TGTGCCAGCAGCTTGGACCGGGACAGTGGAACCAAAAACATTCAGTACTTC.

CDR3 in amino acids: CSARSPTGALEQYF. DNA for the CDR3: TGCAGTGCTAGAAGCCCGACAGGGGCGCTGGAGCAGTACTTC. The rearrangement uses TRBV20-1 and TRBJ2-7; 8 nucleotides line up with TRBD1. The V gene's germline CDR1 is DFQATT and CDR2 SNEGSKA (reference sequence). The V and J ends lost 2 bases and 7 bases, in that order; junction bases with no gene match: 10. This CDR3 contains 14 residues.

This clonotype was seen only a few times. The CDR3 DNA sequence: TGCAGTGCTAGAGCGCCCAGAAACCAAGAGACCCAGTACTTC. As protein: CSARAPRNQETQYF. V usage is TRBV20-1 and J usage is TRBJ2-5; D remains unclear. The CDR3 has 14 amino acids. The V end lost 1 base, the J end lost 0 bases, and 9 bases lay between the germline ends. The germline CDR1 and CDR2 sequences are DFQATT and SNEGSKA (reference sequence).

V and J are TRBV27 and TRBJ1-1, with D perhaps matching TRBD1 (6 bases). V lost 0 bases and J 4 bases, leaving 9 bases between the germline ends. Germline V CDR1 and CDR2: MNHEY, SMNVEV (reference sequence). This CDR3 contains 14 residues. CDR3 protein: CASSLSGAGTEAFF. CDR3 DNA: TGTGCCAGCAGTTTATCGGGGGCCGGCACTGAAGCTTTCTTT.

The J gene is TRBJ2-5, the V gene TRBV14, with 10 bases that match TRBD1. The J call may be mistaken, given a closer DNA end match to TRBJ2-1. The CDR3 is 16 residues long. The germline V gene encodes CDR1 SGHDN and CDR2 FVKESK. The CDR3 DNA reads TGTGCCAGCAGCCAAGCTCCTTGGACAGGGGGCAATGAGCAGTTCTTC. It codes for CASSQAPWTGGNEQFF.

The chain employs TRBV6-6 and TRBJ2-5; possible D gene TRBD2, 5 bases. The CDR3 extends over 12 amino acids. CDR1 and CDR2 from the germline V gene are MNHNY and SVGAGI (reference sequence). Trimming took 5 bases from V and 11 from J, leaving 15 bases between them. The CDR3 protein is CASSHPGSEQYF. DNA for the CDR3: TGTGCCAGCAGTCACCCTGGGAGTGAGCAGTACTTC.

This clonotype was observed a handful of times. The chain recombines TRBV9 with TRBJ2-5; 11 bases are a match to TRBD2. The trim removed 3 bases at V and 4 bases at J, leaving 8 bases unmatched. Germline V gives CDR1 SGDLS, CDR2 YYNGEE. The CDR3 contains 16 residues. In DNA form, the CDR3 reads TGTGCCAGCAGCGGCCATAGCGGGGGGGACCCAGAGACCCAGTACTTC. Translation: CASSGHSGGDPETQYF.

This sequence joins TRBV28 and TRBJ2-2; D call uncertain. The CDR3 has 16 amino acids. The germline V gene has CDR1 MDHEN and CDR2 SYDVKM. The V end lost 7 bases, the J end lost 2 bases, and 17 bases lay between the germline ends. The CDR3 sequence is CASIQHGPFNTGELFF. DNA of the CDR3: TGTGCCAGCATCCAACATGGGCCTTTTAACACCGGGGAGCTGTTTTTT.

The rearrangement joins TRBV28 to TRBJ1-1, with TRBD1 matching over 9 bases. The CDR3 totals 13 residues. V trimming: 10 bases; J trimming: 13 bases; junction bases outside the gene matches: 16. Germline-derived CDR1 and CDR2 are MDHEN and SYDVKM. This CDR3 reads CATGTGGFGRGFF. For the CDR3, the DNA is TGTGCCACCGGAACAGGGGGCTTCGGTCGTGGTTTCTTT.

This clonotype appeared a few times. CDR3 sequence (DNA): TGCGCCAGCAGCCTCACGCCCGGGACGGAGCTCCAAGAGACCCAGTACTTC. Its translation is CASSLTPGTELQETQYF. This chain uses TRBV4-1 with TRBJ2-5; either TRBD1 or TRBD2 may supply D (5 bases each). The germline V and J ends were trimmed by 4 bases and 1 base, with 19 bases remaining between them. Per germline, CDR1 MGHRA and CDR2 YSYEKL. The CDR3 contains 17 residues.